This T cell receptor (beta chain) was sequenced in a study of regulatory T cells in long-lasting Graves disease. The study's findings and limits: Comparison showed that persistent patients shared more public clonotypes (about 3,000) than new patients (966). Persistent disease was associated with favored TRBV28 usage and with favored use of TRBJ1-2 and TRBJ2-5. Having few samples may have compromised the accuracy.

CDR3-region Arm-PCR and iRepertoire HTBI primers produced the TCR beta libraries. TCRdb used MiXCR to reprocess the multiplex PCR reads, holding one entry per CDR3 protein. The table records a few hundred thousand distinct CDR3 sequences, 20% to 25% of them present only once. There are 13 residues in the CDR3. Trimming removed 2 bases from V and 1 base from J, with 5 bases in between. Germline V gene lookup returns CDR1 LGHDT and CDR2 YNNKEL (reference sequence). This clonotype was detected ten times or more. The antigen is not known. The time point is: persistent/refractory GD, antithyroid drugs over 5 years with positive TRAb. Extracted PBMC RNA gave rise to the TCR library.

The genes are TRBV3-1 and TRBJ2-5; D ambiguous. This clonotype was obtained from a female donor with Graves disease. Sequenced material: peripheral blood mononuclear cells (PBMCs), taken when the disease was refractory, from a patient treated with antithyroid drugs. CDR3 DNA: TGTGCCAGCAGCCAATTCCCCCAAGAGACCCAGTACTTC. Translation: CASSQFPQETQYF.